The 17 T cell receptor beta chains presented below share a single source sample, sequenced in a study of blood T cells in healthy people across ages. The use of a sample-barcoded 5' primer and a J-beta primer mix characterized a second PCR of roughly 7 to 11 cycles. In TCRdb, the 5' RACE reads were re-called with MiXCR into one record per CDR3 protein. The table lists roughly 800,000 distinct CDR3 sequences, roughly 64% of them singletons. The specimen was blood. Every receptor here comes from a man aged 25-40 years in good health.

The J gene is TRBJ1-5, the V gene TRBV4-2; 8 nucleotides match TRBD1. J lost 4 bases, V lost 0 bases, and 5 bases had no gene match. This CDR3 is 16 amino acids long. The germline CDR1 and CDR2 sequences are LGHNA and YNFKEQ. CDR3 coding DNA: TGTGCCAGCAGCCAAGAAGGGACAGGATTTAATCAGCCCCAGCATTTT. Amino acids: CASSQEGTGFNQPQHF.

This clonotype has just a few counts. The rearrangement joins TRBV12-3 or TRBV12-4 to TRBJ1-2; D may be TRBD1 (5 bases). Deletions cut 3 bases from V and 5 bases from J, with 13 bases between. The CDR3 has 14 amino acids. CDR3 DNA sequence: TGTGCCAGCAGTTTGGTGGGCAGGGATTATGGCTACACCTTC. Protein product: CASSLVGRDYGYTF.

The J gene is TRBJ2-7, the V gene TRBV5-1; 8 bases fit TRBD1. Germline trimming cut 3 bases from V and 6 bases from J; bases unmatched to any gene: 5. The CDR3 sequence is 13 residues long. CDR1 SGHRS and CDR2 YFSETQ come from the germline V gene. The CDR3 loop reads CASSSGTGFEQYF. The CDR3, as DNA: TGCGCCAGCAGCTCCGGGACAGGATTCGAGCAGTACTTC.

The rearrangement joins TRBV20-1 to TRBJ1-6, with a tentative D call TRBD1 (6 bases). The CDR3 covers 14 residues. Germline values: CDR1 DFQATT, CDR2 SNEGSKA (reference sequence). V lost 2 bases and J 5 bases, leaving 10 bases between the germline ends. The CDR3 sequence: CSARRQANNSPLHF. The CDR3 bases are TGCAGTGCTAGAAGACAGGCAAATAATTCACCCCTCCACTTT.

This clonotype was observed many times. The rearrangement uses TRBV29-1 and TRBJ2-1; TRBD2 agrees at 7 bases. The CDR3 sequence is 12 residues long. From germline, CDR1 is SQVTM and CDR2 ANQGSEA. The V segment lost 5 bases and the J segment 9 bases; nucleotides outside the gene matches: 7. This chain's CDR3 is CSVSSGNGEQFF. CDR3 coding DNA: TGCAGCGTTTCGAGCGGGAACGGTGAGCAGTTCTTC.

The chain links TRBV5-1 to TRBJ2-5; perhaps D is TRBD1 or TRBD2 (5 bases each). This CDR3 is 13 amino acids long. Per the germline V gene, CDR1 is SGHRS and CDR2 is YFSETQ. Trimming stripped 4 bases from V and 3 bases from J, with 10 bases between. CDR3 loop: CASSGTVEETQYF. CDR3 DNA sequence: TGCGCCAGCAGCGGGACGGTTGAAGAGACCCAGTACTTC.

The chain recombines TRBV10-3 with TRBJ1-2; D is ambiguous. The V gene's germline CDR1 is ENHRY and CDR2 SYGVKD. V was shortened by 5 bases and J by 2 bases, with 12 bases between the two germline ends. This CDR3 has 14 residues. The CDR3 protein is CAISPRGENYGYTF. DNA of the CDR3: TGTGCCATCAGTCCCCGTGGAGAAAACTATGGCTACACCTTC.

This chain uses TRBV29-1 with TRBJ1-1; 7 nucleotides line up with TRBD1. The V and J ends lost 6 bases and 8 bases, in that order; junction bases with no gene match: 6. The CDR3 loop spans 11 amino acids. Germline lookup yields CDR1 SQVTM and CDR2 ANQGSEA. CDR3 DNA: TGCAGCGTGAGCAGGGGGGGGGAAGCTTTCTTT. As protein: CSVSRGGEAFF.

V and J are TRBV13 and TRBJ2-7; D is possibly TRBD2 (6 bases). Germline CDR1 PRHDT, CDR2 FYEKMQ (reference sequence). Trimming left V 4 bases short and J 2 bases short, with 15 bases between. The CDR3 extends over 15 amino acids. The CDR3 bases are TGTGCCAGCAGCTACTCCTTTAGCGGAACCTACGAGCAGTACTTC. This codes for CASSYSFSGTYEQYF.

A single count supports this clonotype. This sequence joins TRBV7-2 and TRBJ2-4, with 9 positions matching TRBD2. Per the germline V gene, CDR1 is SGHTA and CDR2 is FQGNSA. V trimming: 6 bases; J trimming: 13 bases; junction bases outside the gene matches: 13. The CDR3 has 14 amino acids. The CDR3 region has the DNA TGTGCCAGCAGAAGGGCTAGCGGGACCTACGGGCAGTACTTC. It specifies CASRRASGTYGQYF.

The chain carries TRBV7-9 and TRBJ2-1; TRBD2 is a possible D gene (5 bases). There are 15 residues in the CDR3. The germline V gene encodes CDR1 SEHNR and CDR2 FQNEAQ (reference sequence). V lost 1 base and J 5 bases, leaving 12 bases between the germline ends. CDR3 nucleotides: TGTGCCAGCAGCTTAGGAGGGCCGCCCCACAATGAGCAGTTCTTC. Encoded protein: CASSLGGPPHNEQFF. Full variable domain (missing parts from reference TRBV7-9 and TRBJ2-1): DTGVSQNPRHKITKRGQNVTFRCDPISEHNRLYWYRQTLGQGPEFLTYFQNEAQLEKSRLLSDRFSAERPKGSFSTLEIQRTEQGDSAMYLCASSLGGPPHNEQFFGPGTRLTVL.

CDR3 coding DNA: TGTGCCAGCAGCCTACAGGGGAGGTCCACTGAAGCTTTCTTT. It codes for CASSLQGRSTEAFF. The J gene is TRBJ1-1, the V gene TRBV6-6, with 7 nucleotides matching TRBD1. CDR1 is MNHNY and CDR2 is SVGAGI in the germline V gene (reference sequence). Germline trimming cut 6 bases from V and 4 bases from J; bases unmatched to any gene: 8. CDR3 size: 14 residues.

This clonotype was picked up a small number of times. The V call is TRBV18, the J call TRBJ1-1; D is possibly TRBD1 (6 bases). The CDR3 runs 14 residues. The V gene lost 1 base and the J gene lost 2 bases, with 8 bases spanning the gap. Germline-derived CDR1 and CDR2 are KGHSH and LQKENI. The CDR3 protein is CASSPQGVNTEAFF. The CDR3, as DNA: TGTGCCAGCTCACCACAGGGGGTAAACACTGAAGCTTTCTTT. The whole variable domain, filled in from reference TRBV18 and TRBJ1-1, reads NAGVMQNPRHLVRRRGQEARLRCSPMKGHSHVYWYRQLPEEGLKFMVYLQKENIIDESGMPKERFSAEFPKEGPSILRIQQVVRGDSAAYFCASSPQGVNTEAFFGQGTRLTVV.

V gene TRBV7-8 combines with J gene TRBJ2-7; D gene unclear. The J call may be mistaken, given a closer DNA end match to TRBJ2-5. Looked up from germline, CDR1 is SGHVS and CDR2 is FQNEAQ. The CDR3 sequence is 13 residues long. The CDR3 coding sequence is TGTGCCAGCACCCCCGTCGGAAAAAAGACCCAGTACTTC. The encoded protein is CASTPVGKKTQYF.

The chain is built from TRBV5-6 and TRBJ1-2; D may be TRBD1 (5 bases). Germline V lookup: CDR1 SGHDT, CDR2 YYEEEE. CDR3 length equals 14 residues. V dropped 1 base and J dropped 7 bases, with 14 bases sitting between them. CDR3 sequence (DNA): TGTGCCAGCAGCTTGCGGGATCCGGGGGGTGGCTACACCTTC. Translated: CASSLRDPGGGYTF.

In its sample, this clonotype was seen many times. The chain recombines TRBV4-3 with TRBJ1-5; D not certain. V was cut by 0 bases and J by 9 bases, with 15 bases left in between. The CDR3 is 15 amino acids. CDR1 is LGHNA, CDR2 YSLEER, per germline. The CDR3 spells CASSQDLGAAAPQHF. The CDR3 DNA reads TGCGCCAGCAGCCAAGATCTGGGCGCCGCGGCGCCCCAGCATTTT.

J is TRBJ2-1 and V is TRBV29-1; no firm D call. Germline assignment: CDR1 SQVTM and CDR2 ANQGSEA. The CDR3 consists of 11 residues. V was shortened by 0 bases and J by 10 bases, with 7 bases between the two germline ends. The CDR3 coding sequence is TGCAGCGTTGAAGATCCCCGAGAGCAGTTCTTC. Translating it yields CSVEDPREQFF.